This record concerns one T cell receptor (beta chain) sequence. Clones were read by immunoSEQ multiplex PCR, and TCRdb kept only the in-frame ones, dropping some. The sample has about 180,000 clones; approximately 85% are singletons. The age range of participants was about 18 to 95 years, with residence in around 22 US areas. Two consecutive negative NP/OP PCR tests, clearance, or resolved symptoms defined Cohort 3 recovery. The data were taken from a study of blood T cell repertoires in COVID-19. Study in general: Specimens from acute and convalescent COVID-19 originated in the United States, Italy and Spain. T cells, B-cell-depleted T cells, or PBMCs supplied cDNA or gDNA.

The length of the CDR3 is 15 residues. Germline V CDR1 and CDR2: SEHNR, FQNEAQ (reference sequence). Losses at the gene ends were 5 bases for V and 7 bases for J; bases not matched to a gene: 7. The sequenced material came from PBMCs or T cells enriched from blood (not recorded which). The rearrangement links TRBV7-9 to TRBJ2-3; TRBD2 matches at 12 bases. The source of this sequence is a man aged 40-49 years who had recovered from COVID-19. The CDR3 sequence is CASSPLAGGQNTQYF. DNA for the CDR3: TGTGCCAGCAGCCCGCTAGCGGGGGGGCAAAATACGCAGTATTTT. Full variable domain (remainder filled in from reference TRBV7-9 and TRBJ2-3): DTGVSQNPRHKITKRGQNVTFRCDPISEHNRLYWYRQTLGQGPEFLTYFQNEAQLEKSRLLSDRFSAERPKGSFSTLEIQRTEQGDSAMYLCASSPLAGGQNTQYFGPGTRLTVL.